These 19 T cell receptor beta chains were all obtained from the same sample, sequenced in a study of cytomegalovirus exposure and HLA in healthy donors. Libraries were prepared by immunoSEQ multiplex PCR; TCRdb keeps only in-frame clonotypes and omits some of them. The data contain 150,000 or so clones, approximately 92% of them singletons. Material: PBMCs. The receptors were gathered from a woman aged 18-30 years in good health and CMV-seropositive.

The CDR3 is CASSPPTDTQYF. The CDR3 DNA sequence: TGTGCCAGCAGCCCCCCGACAGATACGCAGTATTTT. The chain recombines TRBV9 with TRBJ2-3; D remains unclear. V gave up 4 bases and J gave up 3 bases, with 6 bases separating them. This CDR3 is built from 12 residues. Germline V lookup: CDR1 SGDLS, CDR2 YYNGEE.

This clone was found once. The chain is built from TRBV9 and TRBJ2-1; D unclear. Germline loops: CDR1 SGDLS, CDR2 YYNGEE. The germline V and J ends were trimmed by 3 bases and 10 bases, with 17 bases remaining between them. This CDR3 is built from 14 residues. The CDR3 DNA sequence: TGTGCCAGCAGCGAGAGTCGTCCCCGATGGGAGCAGTTCTTC. It encodes CASSESRPRWEQFF.

The chain joins TRBV7-2 to TRBJ1-1; TRBD1 matches at 11 bases. The CDR3 spans 14 residues. Looked up from germline, CDR1 is SGHTA and CDR2 is FQGNSA. The ends lost 5 bases at V and 6 bases at J; junction bases unmatched: 5. The CDR3 spells CASSVGQGAAEAFF. The CDR3 coding sequence is TGTGCCAGCAGCGTTGGACAGGGGGCGGCTGAAGCTTTCTTT.

The V and J genes are TRBV18 and TRBJ1-1; D may be TRBD1 (5 bases). The germline CDR1 and CDR2 sequences are KGHSH and LQKENI. The CDR3 has 15 amino acids. V was trimmed by 4 bases and J by 3 bases, leaving 15 bases between them. Here the CDR3 DNA reads TGTGCCAGCTCACGCGATCAGGGTTACGACACTGAAGCTTTCTTT. Amino acid sequence: CASSRDQGYDTEAFF.

The chain joins TRBV5-8 to TRBJ2-2; 10 bases are shared with TRBD2. Trimming at V came to 0 bases and at J to 7 bases, leaving 12 bases not matched to a gene. From germline, CDR1 is SGHTS and CDR2 YDEGEE. This CDR3 is 18 amino acids long. The CDR3 nucleotides are TGTGCCAGCAGCTTGGGGGCCCTAGCGGGGGCGAGGGTCGGGGAGCTGTTTTTT. This codes for CASSLGALAGARVGELFF.

This clone turned up a few times. This chain joins TRBV7-8 and TRBJ2-7, with D perhaps matching TRBD2 (6 bases). The CDR3 has 13 residues. Germline lookup yields CDR1 SGHVS and CDR2 FQNEAQ. With 5 bases removed from V and 1 base from J, the gap between germline ends came to 9 bases. This chain's CDR3 is CASSPSESYEQYF. CDR3 DNA sequence: TGTGCCAGCAGCCCTAGCGAGTCCTACGAGCAGTACTTC.

This chain connects TRBV4-3 to TRBJ2-6; D is undetermined. Germline V gene sequence: CDR1 LGHNA, CDR2 YSLEER. V lost 3 bases, J lost 0 bases, and 12 bases lay in between. This CDR3 spans 17 amino acids. DNA of the CDR3: TGCGCCAGCAGCCAGGCCGACACCAGCTCTGGGGCCAACGTCCTGACTTTC. It codes for CASSQADTSSGANVLTF.

The genes are TRBV30 and TRBJ1-2, with D possibly TRBD1 on 6 matching bases. The length of the CDR3 is 13 residues. The V end was cut by 5 bases, the J end by 2 bases, with 12 bases between. Germline CDR1 GTSNPN, CDR2 SVGIG (reference sequence). The CDR3 coding sequence is TGTGCCTGGGCGACAGGATCCAACTATGGCTACACCTTC. Translated: CAWATGSNYGYTF.

V usage is TRBV30 and J usage is TRBJ1-6; no clear D gene. Germline-derived CDR1 and CDR2 are GTSNPN and SVGIG (reference sequence). V lost 2 bases and J lost 10, with 12 bases in between. There are 13 residues in the CDR3. The chain's CDR3 is CAWSSGGWSPLHF. The CDR3 DNA reads TGTGCCTGGAGTTCGGGAGGATGGTCACCCCTCCACTTT.

V and J are TRBV7-2 and TRBJ2-7; no reliable D call. Trimming took off 5 bases at V and 2 bases at J, with 22 bases between the two ends. Germline assignment: CDR1 SGHTA and CDR2 FQGNSA. The CDR3 consists of 17 residues. In DNA, the CDR3 is TGTGCCAGCAGCCCAATAGGATACTCTAGGCCCACCTACGAGCAGTACTTC. Encoded protein: CASSPIGYSRPTYEQYF.

The V and J genes are TRBV5-8 and TRBJ2-3; TRBD2 agrees at 11 bases. Germline V gene sequence: CDR1 SGHTS, CDR2 YDEGEE. The trim removed 4 bases at V and 2 bases at J, leaving 3 bases unmatched. The CDR3 spans 15 residues. The CDR3 sequence: CASSQGLAATDTQYF. CDR3 nucleotide sequence: TGTGCCAGCAGCCAGGGACTAGCGGCCACAGATACGCAGTATTTT.

The chain joins TRBV5-1 to TRBJ2-7; possible D gene TRBD2, 6 bases. The CDR3 runs to 14 residues. Per the germline V gene, CDR1 is SGHRS and CDR2 is YFSETQ. Trimming shortened V by 3 bases and J by 3 bases, and 13 bases separated the two germline ends. The CDR3 sequence is CASSWGVGDYEQYF. DNA for the CDR3: TGCGCCAGCAGCTGGGGGGTAGGGGACTACGAGCAGTACTTC.

The chain carries TRBV19 and TRBJ2-2, with TRBD2 matching 10 bases. Germline loops: CDR1 LNHDA, CDR2 SQIVND (reference sequence). The V gene end was trimmed by 8 bases and the J gene end by 0 bases; junction bases not matched to a gene: 9. The CDR3 totals 17 residues. DNA for the CDR3: TGTGCCAGTCGGTGGCTAGCGGGGGTGACGAACACCGGGGAGCTGTTTTTT. As protein: CASRWLAGVTNTGELFF.

This CDR3 is CASRVAGGGTDTQYF. CDR3 bases: TGTGCCAGCAGGGTCGCGGGGGGGGGTACAGATACGCAGTATTTT. The chain links TRBV5-4 to TRBJ2-3; 9 nucleotides line up with TRBD2. The germline gives CDR1 SGHNT, CDR2 YYREEE (reference sequence). The CDR3 contains 15 residues. V dropped 5 bases and J dropped 3; count of bases not matched to a gene: 7. Drawing the rest from reference TRBV5-4 and TRBJ2-3, the complete variable domain is ETGVTQSPTHLIKTRGQQVTLRCSSQSGHNTVSWYQQALGQGPQFIFQYYREEENGRGNFPPRFSGLQFPNYSSELNVNALELDDSALYLCASRVAGGGTDTQYFGPGTRLTVL.

This rearrangement joins TRBV5-6 to TRBJ1-2, with 9 nucleotides matching TRBD1. CDR1 and CDR2 from the germline V gene are SGHDT and YYEEEE. V was pared by 4 bases and J by 6 bases, with 10 bases of the junction left unmatched. This CDR3 has 15 residues. CDR3 in amino acids: CASSPNTGGADGYTF. The CDR3 DNA reads as TGTGCCAGCAGCCCCAATACAGGGGGCGCGGATGGCTACACCTTC.

On this clone: In the same sample, other DNA sequences code for this CDR3. The chain is built from TRBV10-3 and TRBJ1-1; D unclear. CDR3 size: 12 residues. From germline, CDR1 is ENHRY and CDR2 SYGVKD. Trimming removed 7 bases at V and 4 bases at J, with 10 bases between. CDR3: CAIKREGTEAFF. CDR3 nucleotides: TGTGCCATCAAGAGGGAGGGCACTGAAGCTTTCTTT.

This clone appeared a single time. The chain carries TRBV5-1 and TRBJ1-1, with 12 bases identical to TRBD1. V lost 4 bases and J lost 2; bases outside the gene matches: 12. Per the germline V gene, CDR1 is SGHRS and CDR2 is YFSETQ. The CDR3 contains 18 residues. CDR3 sequence: CASSRTGTGGTFNTEAFF. DNA of the CDR3: TGCGCCAGCAGCCGAACCGGGACAGGGGGCACCTTCAACACTGAAGCTTTCTTT. Full variable domain (rest looked up from reference TRBV5-1 and TRBJ1-1): KAGVTQTPRYLIKTRGQQVTLSCSPISGHRSVSWYQQTPGQGLQFLFEYFSETQRNKGNFPGRFSGRQFSNSRSEMNVSTLELGDSALYLCASSRTGTGGTFNTEAFFGQGTRLTVV.

This chain connects TRBV5-4 to TRBJ2-1; 9 bases fit TRBD2. The V segment lost 0 bases and the J segment 4 bases; nucleotides outside the gene matches: 5. Germline V gene sequence: CDR1 SGHNT, CDR2 YYREEE (reference sequence). CDR3 size: 16 residues. DNA of the CDR3: TGTGCCAGCAGCTTGGAACAGCGGGGGGTTTACAATGAGCAGTTCTTC. Its translation is CASSLEQRGVYNEQFF.

Here the CDR3 reads CASSADRADTEAFF. CDR3 bases: TGTGCCAGCAGTGCCGACAGGGCTGACACTGAAGCTTTCTTT. This chain links TRBV2 with TRBJ1-1; TRBD1 agrees at 7 bases. This CDR3 spans 14 amino acids. V was pared by 4 bases and J by 3 bases, with 5 bases of the junction left unmatched. The V gene's germline CDR1 is SNHLY and CDR2 FYNNEI.